One sample yielded the 10 T cell receptor beta chains listed below, sequenced in a study of Ad26.COV2.S vaccination and SARS-CoV-2 variants. The assay was immunoSEQ multiplex PCR, and TCRdb's table has in-frame clones only and misses some. The sample has over 110,000 clones, 80% to 90% seen once. Sequenced here: peripheral blood, sampled after recovery from COVID-19. The origin of the receptors is a human donor who had recovered from COVID-19.

The chain links TRBV2 to TRBJ1-5; possible D gene TRBD1, 6 bases. Per the germline V gene, CDR1 is SNHLY and CDR2 is FYNNEI. Trimming removed 3 bases from V and 5 bases from J, with 11 bases in between. CDR3 length equals 14 residues. Here the CDR3 DNA reads TGTGCCAGCAGTGATCAGGGGCGGGATCAGCCCCAGCATTTT. It codes for CASSDQGRDQPQHF.

The chain uses TRBV5-4 and TRBJ1-4; D perhaps matches TRBD1 (5 bases). CDR1 is SGHNT and CDR2 is YYREEE in the germline V gene (reference sequence). Trimming removed 0 bases from V and 7 bases from J, with 16 bases in between. This CDR3 contains 16 residues. The CDR3 coding sequence is TGTGCCAGCAGCTTGGATTTGAAGGGTGGGGGTGAAAAACTGTTTTTT. Translating gives CASSLDLKGGGEKLFF.

This chain uses TRBV19 with TRBJ1-4; 7 nucleotides match TRBD1. Germline trimming cut 4 bases from V and 7 bases from J; bases unmatched to any gene: 9. This CDR3 contains 15 residues. CDR1 is LNHDA, CDR2 SQIVND, per germline (reference sequence). The CDR3 reads CASSRPVGTAEKLFF. The CDR3, as DNA: TGTGCCAGTAGTAGGCCGGTTGGGACAGCTGAAAAACTGTTTTTT.

The chain links TRBV19 to TRBJ2-1, with 7 bases aligning to TRBD2. The CDR3 consists of 15 residues. V lost 4 bases, J lost 0 bases, and 3 bases stayed unmatched. CDR1 and CDR2 from the germline V gene are LNHDA and SQIVND (reference sequence). CDR3 in amino acids: CASSRRGDSYNEQFF. In DNA, the CDR3 is TGTGCCAGTAGTAGACGGGGGGACTCCTACAATGAGCAGTTCTTC.

The CDR3 DNA sequence: TGTGCCAGCACCTCAACCTACGAGCAGTACTTC. This translates into CASTSTYEQYF. This chain uses TRBV28 with TRBJ2-7; D is ambiguous. Trimming cost V 7 bases and J 2 bases, with 6 bases left between them. CDR1 and CDR2 (germline): MDHEN, SYDVKM. This CDR3 has 11 amino acids.

J is TRBJ1-2 and V is TRBV6-2 or TRBV6-3, with 7 nucleotides matching TRBD1. Germline loops: CDR1 MNHEY, CDR2 SVGEGT. V lost 0 bases to trimming and J lost 7 bases; unmatched junction nucleotides: 14. The CDR3 contains 17 residues. The CDR3 DNA reads as TGTGCCAGCAGTTACTCAAAGATCGCCAGGGGGTTAGTTGGCTACACCTTC. Translated, it gives CASSYSKIARGLVGYTF.

The V gene is TRBV2, the J gene TRBJ2-7; TRBD2 matches 10 bases. Germline V CDR1 and CDR2: SNHLY, FYNNEI. V shed 7 bases and J 0 bases; nucleotides not matched to a gene: 3. The CDR3 runs 14 residues. The chain's CDR3 is CASKAGGSSYEQYF. CDR3 DNA: TGTGCCAGCAAAGCGGGGGGGAGCTCCTACGAGCAGTACTTC.

This clone has only a few counts. Other DNA sequences in this specimen translate into the identical CDR3. J is TRBJ1-5 and V is TRBV3-1 (or the pseudogene TRBV3-2); D is undetermined. Per germline, CDR1 LGHDT and CDR2 YNNKEL (reference sequence). The germline V and J ends were trimmed by 1 base and 1 base, with 2 bases remaining between them. This CDR3 comprises 13 residues. The CDR3 here is CASSQGSNQPQHF. The CDR3 region has the DNA TGTGCCAGCAGCCAAGGAAGCAATCAGCCCCAGCATTTT.

Written as DNA, the CDR3 is TGCAGCGTTGCGTCTGCTTGGGGGGACACGAACACTGAAGCTTTCTTT. Translated: CSVASAWGDTNTEAFF. The chain combines TRBV29-1 with TRBJ1-1; TRBD1 might be the D (6 bases). Trimming stripped 4 bases from V and 1 base from J, with 19 bases between. The CDR3 runs to 16 residues. Germline CDR1 reads SQVTM; CDR2 reads ANQGSEA.

This chain uses TRBV7-9 with TRBJ1-2; TRBD1 matches 10 bases. This CDR3 has 16 amino acids. Germline V CDR1 and CDR2: SEHNR, FQNEAQ (reference sequence). V trimming: 5 bases; J trimming: 8 bases; junction bases outside the gene matches: 14. CDR3 residues: CASSPTGATGGRGYTF. The CDR3 nucleotides are TGTGCCAGCAGCCCGACGGGGGCGACAGGGGGCAGGGGCTACACCTTC.